These T cell receptor beta chains were read from a single sample in a study. TCRdb ran MiXCR on the 5' RACE reads and lists one entry per CDR3 protein. Altogether 35,000 to 50,000 distinct CDR3 sequences are present, 20% to 25% being singletons, with the ten largest covering over 3.5%. Sequences were obtained from Tregs sorted from blood. The receptors derive from a female donor with breast cancer. Both conserved end residues are part of each CDR3. Each record gives: V gene, D gene, clone size, J gene, CDR3 DNA, CDR3 protein. A D gene is named only where the DNA matches it firmly. Some rows have no size entry. The others give once, few or many, or a class for an expanded clone.

TRBV28	-	many	TRBJ2-2	TGTGCCAGCAGTTTGGTCAGGGTTGCCGGGGAGCTGTTTTTT	CASSLVRVAGELFF
TRBV30	-	-	TRBJ2-7	TGTGCCTGGAGTCGGGGGACAGCCAACTACGAGCAGTACTTC	CAWSRGTANYEQYF
TRBV28	-	-	TRBJ2-1	TGTGCCAGCAGTTTACGGCCTCGACTAGCCTACAATGAGCAGTTCTTC	CASSLRPRLAYNEQFF
TRBV28	TRBD1	many	TRBJ1-1	TGTGCCAGCAGCTCCCCAGGGGGCGAGAGATCTGAAGCTTTCTTT	CASSSPGGERSEAFF
TRBV7-2	TRBD2	medium-sized	TRBJ2-5	TGTGCCAGCAGCGCGGGACTAGCGGGAACCCAGTACTTC	CASSAGLAGTQYF
TRBV4-1	-	-	TRBJ2-5	TGCGCCAGCAGCCCAATGACGGGACTCCAAGAGACCCAGTACTTC	CASSPMTGLQETQYF
TRBV5-1	TRBD1	many	TRBJ2-3	TGCGCCAGCAGCCCGGGACAGGGGGACACAGATACGCAGTATTTT	CASSPGQGDTDTQYF
TRBV28	-	-	TRBJ2-1	TGTGCCACGCAGTCGCGGGACCAAGACAAGAATGAGCAGTTCTTC	CATQSRDQDKNEQFF
TRBV20-1	TRBD2	once	TRBJ2-3	TGCAGTGCCGAGGAAACTAGCGGGCGCACAGATACGCAGTATTTT	CSAEETSGRTDTQYF
TRBV27	-	few	TRBJ2-7	TGTGCCAGCACCTATGGGCGGGAGCAGTACTTC	CASTYGREQYF
TRBV20-1	-	many	TRBJ2-5	TGCAGTGCGCAGAGAGGCCCCGGGGGCCAAGAGACCCAGTACTTC	CSAQRGPGGQETQYF
TRBV29-1	-	many	TRBJ1-1	TGCAGCGTTGATCCGCTCGAGATGGGCACTGAAGCTTTCTTT	CSVDPLEMGTEAFF
TRBV6-2/TRBV6-3	TRBD2	many	TRBJ2-1	TGTGCCAGCAGCTACACTGGCGGGAGCATCTACAATGAGCAGTTCTTC	CASSYTGGSIYNEQFF
TRBV4-1	TRBD1	many	TRBJ1-1	TGCGCCAGCAGCCCACTAACAGGGGTATATACTGAAGCTTTCTTT	CASSPLTGVYTEAFF
TRBV15	-	-	TRBJ1-6	TGTGCCACCGGCAGAGGACCACAGGGACCCTATAATTCACCCCTCCACTTT	CATGRGPQGPYNSPLHF
TRBV20-1	-	-	TRBJ2-3	TGCAGTGCTAGATCGGGAAGGGGCACAGATACGCAGTATTTT	CSARSGRGTDTQYF
TRBV7-6	TRBD2	many	TRBJ2-5	TGTGCCAGCAGCTCTAGACTAGCGGGAGGTGGGTTGGGTGAGACCCAGTACTTC	CASSSRLAGGGLGETQYF
TRBV7-2	-	-	TRBJ2-1	TGTGCCAGCAGCTCCGGACCCGACTCCTACAATGAGCAGTTCTTC	CASSSGPDSYNEQFF
TRBV14	-	-	TRBJ1-2	TGTGCCAGCAGCCAAGGAATCGGCTACACCTTC	CASSQGIGYTF
TRBV7-3	-	many	TRBJ2-2	TGTGCCAGCAGCCCTAGTAGGGGCACCGGGGAGCTGTTTTTT	CASSPSRGTGELFF
TRBV5-1	TRBD2	-	TRBJ2-1	TGCGCCAGCAGCTTGGGTGCGGGAGGGGTAAATAAGCAGTTCTTC	CASSLGAGGVNKQFF
TRBV29-1	-	-	TRBJ2-5	TGCAGCGTTGTTGGCGGCCAAAGTACTGAGACCCAGTACTTC	CSVVGGQSTETQYF
TRBV9	-	many	TRBJ1-1	TGTGCCAGCAGCGCGGGCTCGAGCGCTGAAGCTTTCTTT	CASSAGSSAEAFF
TRBV10-3	-	few	TRBJ2-7	TGTGCCATCAGTACCCCGGAGATCTACGAGCAGTACTTC	CAISTPEIYEQYF
TRBV20-1	-	-	TRBJ2-7	TGCAGTGCTAGACGGCAGGCGGACGTGGAGCAGTACTTC	CSARRQADVEQYF
TRBV7-9	-	many	TRBJ2-5	TGTGCCAGCAGCGCCACTGTGGGAGAGACCCAGTACTTC	CASSATVGETQYF
TRBV7-8	TRBD1	many	TRBJ1-2	TGTGCCAGCAGCTTTCGGACAGGGTGGGATGGCTACACCTTC	CASSFRTGWDGYTF
TRBV28	TRBD2	few	TRBJ2-5	TGTGCCAGCAGTAACCAGGGAGGGCGCGAGACCCAGTACTTC	CASSNQGGRETQYF
TRBV4-1	TRBD1	many	TRBJ2-1	TGCGCCAGCAGCCAAGTGGGACAGGGAGCCTACAATGAGCAGTTCTTC	CASSQVGQGAYNEQFF
TRBV27	-	-	TRBJ2-5	TGTGCCAGCAGTTTAGACGGACAAGAGACCCAGTACTTC	CASSLDGQETQYF
TRBV7-9	TRBD2	few	TRBJ2-1	TGTGCCAGCAGCAGCCCTAGCGGCAGCTCCTACAATGAGCAGTTCTTC	CASSSPSGSSYNEQFF
TRBV2	TRBD2	-	TRBJ2-7	TGTGCCAGCAGTGGGGCGGGAGGGTACGAGCAGTACTTC	CASSGAGGYEQYF
TRBV10-3	-	many	TRBJ2-5	TGTGCCATCGACCAAGAGACCCAGTACTTC	CAIDQETQYF
TRBV12-3/TRBV12-4	TRBD1	many	TRBJ1-1	TGTGCCAGCAGTCTTTACAGGGGGTCGGGAGCTTTCTTT	CASSLYRGSGAFF
TRBV4-1	-	many	TRBJ2-2	TGCGCCAGCAGCCAAGTCTCGGGGAGGAACACCGGGGAGCTGTTTTTT	CASSQVSGRNTGELFF
TRBV12-3/TRBV12-4	TRBD2	many	TRBJ2-6	TGTGCCAGCAGTTTCGGGACTAGCGGGAGGGTCCCCTCTGGGGCCAACGTCCTGACTTTC	CASSFGTSGRVPSGANVLTF
TRBV5-1	TRBD2	-	TRBJ2-5	TGCGCCAGCAGCGCCCCTAAGGGACTAGCGGGAGGAGAGACCCAGTACTTC	CASSAPKGLAGGETQYF
TRBV4-1	-	many	TRBJ2-7	TGCGCCAGCAGCCAACAACAGGGCTCCTACGAGCAGTACTTC	CASSQQQGSYEQYF
TRBV7-3	TRBD1	many	TRBJ1-6	TGTGCCAGCAGCCCCACAGGGGCCTGGAATTCACCCCTCCACTTT	CASSPTGAWNSPLHF
TRBV21-1	-	many	TRBJ2-1	TGTGCCAGCAGCGCGCTAGCTGTCTACAATGAGCAGTTCTTC	CASSALAVYNEQFF
TRBV7-9	-	-	TRBJ1-1	TGTGCCAGCAGCTTAGGGGCGAACACTGAAGCTTTCTTT	CASSLGANTEAFF
TRBV5-1	TRBD1	-	TRBJ2-3	TGCGCCAGCATTTCGGCTCCGGGACAGCTTACAGATACGCAGTATTTT	CASISAPGQLTDTQYF
TRBV20-1	-	many	TRBJ2-7	TGCAGTGTCGAGAGTTCGGCTAGCGCTGACTACGAGCAGTACTTC	CSVESSASADYEQYF
TRBV9	-	few	TRBJ1-6	TGTGCCAGCAGCGTAGGGGGGAATTCACCCCTCCACTTT	CASSVGGNSPLHF
TRBV13	-	few	TRBJ2-7	TGTGCCAGCAGCATAAGTTTGACCGAGCAGTACTTC	CASSISLTEQYF
TRBV13	-	many	TRBJ1-1	TGTGCCAGCTTATCAGGGGCGGACCTGAACACTGAAGCTTTCTTT	CASLSGADLNTEAFF
TRBV20-1	-	many	TRBJ2-3	TGCAGTGCTTCGGAACGTTACACAGATACGCAGTATTTT	CSASERYTDTQYF
TRBV6-2/TRBV6-3	-	-	TRBJ1-1	TGTGCCAGCAGTTCCTCGACCCGAGTGGCCAACACTGAAGCTTTCTTT	CASSSSTRVANTEAFF
TRBV9	-	-	TRBJ2-1	TGTGCCAGCAGCGTAGGACTACCGGGCTTTGAGCAGTTCTTC	CASSVGLPGFEQFF
TRBV4-1	-	-	TRBJ2-1	TGCGCCAGCAGCCAAGGGTCTGAGCAGTTCTTC	CASSQGSEQFF
TRBV9	-	-	TRBJ2-1	TGTGCCAGCAGCGTAGCGGCTAAACCCTACAATGAGCAGTTCTTC	CASSVAAKPYNEQFF
TRBV3-1	TRBD2	many	TRBJ2-1	TGTGCCAGCAGCCAAACTAGCGGGCTTAACAATGAGCAGTTCTTC	CASSQTSGLNNEQFF
TRBV3-1	TRBD2	few	TRBJ2-1	TGTGCCAGCAGCCAAGATATACTAGCGGCTAGCTCCTACAATGAGCAGTTCTTC	CASSQDILAASSYNEQFF
TRBV20-1	-	many	TRBJ2-7	TGCAGTGCTGCCCCGGATTCCTACGAGCAGTACTTC	CSAAPDSYEQYF
TRBV20-1	-	once	TRBJ1-1	TGCAGTGCTAGAGATGGGGGGCGCACTGAAGCTTTCTTT	CSARDGGRTEAFF
TRBV29-1	-	many	TRBJ1-2	TGCAGCGTTGATGCTAATGGACGGGGCTACACCTTC	CSVDANGRGYTF
TRBV12-3/TRBV12-4	-	-	TRBJ2-7	TGTGCCAGCAGTTACGCCTACGAGCAGTACTTC	CASSYAYEQYF
TRBV5-1	TRBD1	many	TRBJ2-7	TGCGCCAGCAGCCCTACCGGGACAGGGGGTTACGAGCAGTACTTC	CASSPTGTGGYEQYF